This T cell receptor beta chain was profiled in a study of blood T cells in healthy people across ages. Concerning this clonotype: What it binds is not known.

Study results and caveats: Roughly linear declines in TCR beta diversity per million T cells occurred with age.

Donor samples were obtained from healthy Caucasian individuals from Russia, aged about 6 to 100. Every sample had a minimum of 7 million PBMCs isolated. A second 7 to 11 cycle PCR used barcoded and J-beta primers. TCRdb processed the 5' RACE reads anew with MiXCR; each CDR3 protein has one entry. The sample includes 650,000 to 800,000 distinct CDR3 sequences, under 45% of them seen just once. The sequencing input was blood. The TCR originated in a man in his sixties in good health.

The CDR3 sequence: CASSLDWRGKETQYF. DNA of the CDR3: TGTGCCAGCAGCCTCGACTGGCGGGGGAAAGAGACCCAGTACTTC. This rearrangement joins TRBV14 to TRBJ2-5; 7 nucleotides match TRBD2. The V gene's germline CDR1 is SGHDN and CDR2 FVKESK. The CDR3 contains 15 residues. Trimming removed 4 bases from V and 3 bases from J; junction bases left unmatched: 8.